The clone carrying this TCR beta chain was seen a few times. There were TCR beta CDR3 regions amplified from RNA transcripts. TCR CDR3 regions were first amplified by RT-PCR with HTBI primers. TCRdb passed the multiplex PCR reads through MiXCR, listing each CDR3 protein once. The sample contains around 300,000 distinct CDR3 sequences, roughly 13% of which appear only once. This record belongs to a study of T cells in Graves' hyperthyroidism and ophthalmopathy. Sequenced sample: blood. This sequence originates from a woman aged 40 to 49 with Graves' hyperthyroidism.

The CDR3 reads CARVWDREKLTQHF. CDR3 DNA sequence: TGTGCCAGGGTATGGGACAGGGAGAAGTTGACCCAGCATTTT. The genes are TRBV6-1 and TRBJ1-5, with TRBD1 matching 9 bases. The CDR3 runs 14 residues. Per the germline V gene, CDR1 is MNHNS and CDR2 is SASEGT. With V trimmed by 9 bases and J by 11 bases, 14 bases remained unmatched.